This T cell receptor beta chain was sequenced in a study of T cells in Graves' hyperthyroidism and ophthalmopathy. Germline V gene lookup returns CDR1 GTSNPN and CDR2 SVGIG (reference sequence). Unmatched junction bases numbered 3, after V lost 2 bases and J lost 0 bases. The CDR3 sequence is 14 residues long. This clonotype was recorded many times. Its antigen is unknown. The study's findings and limits: Within blood appeared most thyroid clonotypes that had expanded above 0.001.

Ophthalmopathy patients had Clinical Activity Score at least 3, NOSPECS grade at least 4, duration under 3 months. About 10 ml fresh peripheral blood yielded the PBMCs. Amplified TCR beta CDR3 regions came from RNA transcripts. The HTBI primer set drove a first-round RT-PCR of the TCR CDR3. From the multiplex PCR reads, TCRdb called clonotypes with MiXCR, one entry per CDR3 protein. The table lists 250,000 to 300,000 distinct CDR3 sequences, around a fifth of them singletons. The chain has TRBV30 and TRBJ2-5; 7 nucleotides line up with TRBD1. Material for sequencing was blood. This TCR was sampled from a man aged 45 to 65 with Graves' ophthalmopathy. The CDR3 loop reads CAWSKGQYQETQYF. The CDR3 nucleotides read TGTGCCTGGAGTAAGGGACAGTACCAAGAGACCCAGTACTTC.